This T cell receptor (beta chain) was captured in a study of T-cell reconstitution after alpha-beta-depleted transplantation in children. Unique molecular identifiers were incorporated during preparation of the TCRbeta library. TCRdb reprocessed the PCR reads via MiXCR and lists one record per CDR3 protein. The sample holds 250,000 to 350,000 distinct CDR3 sequences; roughly 25% are singletons and the top ten take over 9.5%. The CDR3 sequence is 13 residues long. CDR1 SEHNR and CDR2 FQNEAQ come from the germline V gene (reference sequence). Trimming took off 5 bases at V and 5 bases at J, with 13 bases between the two ends.

The chain couples TRBV7-9 to TRBJ2-7; D not resolved. The clonotype was recovered from a male patient younger than 18 who had a stem cell transplant for acute lymphoblastic leukemia, so the T cells may come from the graft donor. The starting material was PBMCs, mostly from graft donor cells, obtained 180 days after TCRalphabeta/CD19-depleted stem cell transplant. CDR3 in amino acids: CASSPPSVHEQYF. DNA of the CDR3: TGTGCCAGCAGCCCCCCCAGCGTACACGAGCAGTACTTC.